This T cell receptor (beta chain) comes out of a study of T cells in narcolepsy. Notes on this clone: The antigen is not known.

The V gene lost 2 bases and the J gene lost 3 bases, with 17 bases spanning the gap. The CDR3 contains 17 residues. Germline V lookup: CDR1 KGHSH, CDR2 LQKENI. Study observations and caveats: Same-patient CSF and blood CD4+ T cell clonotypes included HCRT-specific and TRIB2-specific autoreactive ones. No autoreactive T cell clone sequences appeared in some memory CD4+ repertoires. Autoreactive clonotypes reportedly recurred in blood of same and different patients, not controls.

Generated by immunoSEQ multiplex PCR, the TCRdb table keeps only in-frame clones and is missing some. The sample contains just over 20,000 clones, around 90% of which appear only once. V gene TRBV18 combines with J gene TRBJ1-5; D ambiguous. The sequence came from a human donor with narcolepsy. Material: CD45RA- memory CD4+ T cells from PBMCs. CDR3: CASSPKPLGLLNQPQHF. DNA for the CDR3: TGTGCCAGCTCACCAAAACCGTTGGGCCTTCTCAATCAGCCCCAGCATTTT.